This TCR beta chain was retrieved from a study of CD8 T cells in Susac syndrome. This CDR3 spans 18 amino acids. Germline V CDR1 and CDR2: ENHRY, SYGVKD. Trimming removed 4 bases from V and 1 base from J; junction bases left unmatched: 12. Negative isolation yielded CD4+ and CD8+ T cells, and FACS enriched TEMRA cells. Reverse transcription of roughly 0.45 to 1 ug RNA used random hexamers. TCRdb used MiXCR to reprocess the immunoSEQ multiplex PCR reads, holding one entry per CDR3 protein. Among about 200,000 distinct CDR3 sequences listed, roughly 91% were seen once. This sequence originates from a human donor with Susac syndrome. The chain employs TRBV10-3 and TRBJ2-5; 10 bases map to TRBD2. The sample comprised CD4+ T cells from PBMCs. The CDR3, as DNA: TGTGCCATCAGTGGAATGCTAGCGGGAGTCACTACCCAAGAGACCCAGTACTTC. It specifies CAISGMLAGVTTQETQYF.